The rows below give T cell receptor beta chains drawn from one sample of a study of cytomegalovirus exposure and HLA in healthy donors. Produced via immunoSEQ multiplex PCR; TCRdb's table is partial and in-frame only. This sample has approximately 170,000 clones, with roughly 83% found just once. The sequenced sample consisted of PBMCs. These receptors were collected from a boy aged 2 to 10 in good health and CMV-seronegative. The conserved cysteine and the conserved F or W are not part of the CDR3 here. Each record gives: V gene, J gene, CDR3 protein.

>TRBV4-3|TRBJ1-6
ASSQEWSAVSSYNSPLH
>TRBV30|TRBJ1-4
AWSEGGVREKLF
>TRBV7-8|TRBJ2-5
ASSLTEGGRARQETQY
>TRBV5-1|TRBJ2-1
ASSQGLAGYNEQF
>TRBV29-1|TRBJ2-5
SVRLADQETQY
>TRBV9|TRBJ1-2
ASSAGGASPGGYT
>TRBV2|TRBJ2-7
ASSFRDRTYEQY
>TRBV27|TRBJ1-2
ASSAYRGKGYGYT
>TRBV19|TRBJ2-5
ASSIVGLAGGRETQY
>TRBV29-1|TRBJ2-1
SVGRLAGENEQF
>TRBV6-5|TRBJ2-5
ASSYSGSGGQETQY
>TRBV7-9|TRBJ1-2
ASNELDRGGNYGYT
>TRBV30|TRBJ2-1
AWSPIDSYNEQF
>TRBV9|TRBJ1-5
ASSVGERTEDQPQH
>TRBV7-2|TRBJ1-2
ASSLWGGTGYT
>TRBV6-4|TRBJ2-1
ARLAATYNEQF
>TRBV5-1|TRBJ2-2
ASRGTPNTGELF
>TRBV7-9|TRBJ2-1
ASSLGRVAGGYEQF
>TRBV6-6|TRBJ1-1
ASLGQGGRTEAF
>TRBV11-2|TRBJ1-2
ASSRDIRYGYT
>TRBV2|TRBJ1-2
ASSARLPNRDGYT
>TRBV19|TRBJ1-5
ASGSSGQPQH
>TRBV5-1|TRBJ1-4
ASSLGDTNEKLF
>TRBV27|TRBJ1-2
ASRVQGAGYGYT
>TRBV6-1|TRBJ2-5
ASSVTTGGAGETQY
>TRBV28|TRBJ2-1
ASSRTGTTPLEQF
>TRBV14|TRBJ1-1
ASSHATGIGDTEAF